Listed below are T cell receptor beta chains from one sample, sequenced in a study of cytomegalovirus exposure and HLA in healthy donors. TCRdb's copy holds only in-frame clones and misses some; the assay was immunoSEQ multiplex PCR. The sample contains about 56,000 clones, approximately 80% of which appear only once. The sequencing input was PBMCs. The receptors shown here come from a man between 35 and 55 years old in good health and CMV-seronegative. Both conserved end residues are part of each CDR3. The order of the fields is J gene, V gene, CDR3 protein.

>TRBJ2-2|TRBV29-1
CSVWTENTGELFF
>TRBJ1-2|TRBV11-2
CASSAFGQLNYGYTF
>TRBJ2-1|TRBV19
CASSIDPGSSYNEQFF
>TRBJ2-7|TRBV27
CASSLSHNSYEQYF
>TRBJ2-7|TRBV5-1
CASSLDGSPYEQYF
>TRBJ1-1|TRBV7-9
CASSANTGGSEAFF
>TRBJ1-5|TRBV5-1
CASSPGTGAVTPQHF
>TRBJ1-6|TRBV19
CASTFSTGGGTPLHF
>TRBJ1-4|TRBV2
CASSGNREEKLFF
>TRBJ2-7|TRBV5-4
CASSLGTRSSYEQYF
>TRBJ2-6|TRBV28
CASSLSGTGANVLTF
>TRBJ1-6|TRBV9
CASSPTWNSPLHF
>TRBJ1-1|TRBV11-3
CASSQGANTEAFF
>TRBJ2-1|TRBV6-5
CASSYSTSGVYNEQFF
>TRBJ1-6|TRBV10-2
CASREATGGGGSPLHF
>TRBJ1-3|TRBV6-5
CASSYRGPGNTIYF
>TRBJ2-7|TRBV7-2
CASSQWPRGQYF